The text below deals with one TCR beta chain. This entry is derived from a study of T cell changes during pregnancy in multiple sclerosis. The CDR3 extends over 16 amino acids. Germline V gene data show CDR1 as MNHNS and CDR2 as SASEGT. V lost 2 bases and J lost 4; bases outside the gene matches: 8. The data were produced by immunoSEQ multiplex PCR, yet TCRdb's version contains in-frame clones alone and is incomplete. The table includes about 80,000 clones, just over 90% detected once. Specimen: peripheral blood, collected before pregnancy. The chain has TRBV6-1 and TRBJ2-5; 9 nucleotides align to TRBD2. The source of this sequence is a female donor with multiple sclerosis, enrolled in a pregnancy study. The DNA for the CDR3 is TGTGCCAGCAGTGAACCTTCCATAGCGGGAGCAGAGACCCAGTACTTC. Its protein is CASSEPSIAGAETQYF.